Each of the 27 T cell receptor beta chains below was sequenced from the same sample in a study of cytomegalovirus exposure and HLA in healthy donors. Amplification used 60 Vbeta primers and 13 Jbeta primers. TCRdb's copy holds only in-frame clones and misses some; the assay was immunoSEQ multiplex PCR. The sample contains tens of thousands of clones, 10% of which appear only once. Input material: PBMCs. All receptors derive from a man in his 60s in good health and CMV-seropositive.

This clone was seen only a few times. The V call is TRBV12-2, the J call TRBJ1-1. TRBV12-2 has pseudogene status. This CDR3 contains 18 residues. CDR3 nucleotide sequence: TGTGCAAGTCGCCCAGGCATGGAGGGAGGATCGATGAACACTGAAGCTTTCTTT. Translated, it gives CASRPGMEGGSMNTEAFF.

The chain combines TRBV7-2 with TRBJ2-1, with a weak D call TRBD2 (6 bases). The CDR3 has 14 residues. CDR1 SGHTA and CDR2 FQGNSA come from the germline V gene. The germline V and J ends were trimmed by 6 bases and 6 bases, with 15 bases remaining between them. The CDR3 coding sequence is TGTGCCAGCAGAACGGAGGGACCCCGCAATGAGCAGTTCTTC. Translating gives CASRTEGPRNEQFF.

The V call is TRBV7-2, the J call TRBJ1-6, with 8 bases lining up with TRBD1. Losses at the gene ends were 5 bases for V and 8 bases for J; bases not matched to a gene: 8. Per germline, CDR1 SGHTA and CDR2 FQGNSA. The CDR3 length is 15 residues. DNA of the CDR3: TGTGCCAGCAGCCTCTACGGACAGGGTGATTCACCCCTCCACTTT. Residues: CASSLYGQGDSPLHF.

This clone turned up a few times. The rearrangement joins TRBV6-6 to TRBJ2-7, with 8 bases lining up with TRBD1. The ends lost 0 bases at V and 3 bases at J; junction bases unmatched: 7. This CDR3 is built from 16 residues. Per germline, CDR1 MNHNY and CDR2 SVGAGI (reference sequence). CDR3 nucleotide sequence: TGTGCCAGCAGTTACTCGACCGGGACAGGTATCTACGAGCAGTACGTC. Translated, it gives CASSYSTGTGIYEQYV.

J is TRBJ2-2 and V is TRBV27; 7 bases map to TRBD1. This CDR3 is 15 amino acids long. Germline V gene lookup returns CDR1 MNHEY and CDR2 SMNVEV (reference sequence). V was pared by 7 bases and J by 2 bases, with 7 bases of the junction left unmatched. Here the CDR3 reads CASKWRGGNTGELFF. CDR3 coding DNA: TGTGCCAGCAAGTGGAGAGGGGGCAACACCGGGGAGCTGTTTTTT.

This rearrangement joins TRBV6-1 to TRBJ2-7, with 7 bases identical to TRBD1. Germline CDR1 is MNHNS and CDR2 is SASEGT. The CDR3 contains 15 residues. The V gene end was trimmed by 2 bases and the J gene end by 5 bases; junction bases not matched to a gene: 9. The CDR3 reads CASSESGRQGDEQYV. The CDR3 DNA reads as TGTGCCAGCAGTGAATCGGGAAGACAGGGAGACGAGCAGTACGTC.

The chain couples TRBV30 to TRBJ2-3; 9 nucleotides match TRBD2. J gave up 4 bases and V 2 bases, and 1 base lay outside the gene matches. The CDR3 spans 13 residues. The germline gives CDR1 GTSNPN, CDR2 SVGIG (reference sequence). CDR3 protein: CAWSKREADTQYF. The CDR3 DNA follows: TGTGCCTGGAGTAAGCGGGAGGCAGATACGCAGTATTTT. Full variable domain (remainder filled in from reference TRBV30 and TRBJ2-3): SQTIHQWPATLVQPVGSPLSLECTVEGTSNPNLYWYRQAAGRGLQLLFYSVGIGQISSEVPQNLSASRPQDRQFILSSKKLLLSDSGFYLCAWSKREADTQYFGPGTRLTVL.

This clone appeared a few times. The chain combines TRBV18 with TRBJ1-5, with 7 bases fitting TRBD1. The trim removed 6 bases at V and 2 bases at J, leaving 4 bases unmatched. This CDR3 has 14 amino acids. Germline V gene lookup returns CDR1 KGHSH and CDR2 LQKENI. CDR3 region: CASSSDRGNQPQHF. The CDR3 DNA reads TGTGCCAGCTCGTCCGACAGGGGCAATCAGCCCCAGCATTTT. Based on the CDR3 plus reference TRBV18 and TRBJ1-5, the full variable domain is NAGVMQNPRHLVRRRGQEARLRCSPMKGHSHVYWYRQLPEEGLKFMVYLQKENIIDESGMPKERFSAEFPKEGPSILRIQQVVRGDSAAYFCASSSDRGNQPQHFGDGTRLSIL.

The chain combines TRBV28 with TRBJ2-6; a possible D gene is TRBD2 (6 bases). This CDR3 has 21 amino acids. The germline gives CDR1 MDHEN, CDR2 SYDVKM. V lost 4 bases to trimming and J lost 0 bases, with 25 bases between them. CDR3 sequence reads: CASSSRRGPGSELSGANVLTF. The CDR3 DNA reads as TGTGCCAGCAGTTCCCGTCGTGGGCCCGGGAGCGAGCTCTCTGGGGCCAACGTCCTGACTTTC.

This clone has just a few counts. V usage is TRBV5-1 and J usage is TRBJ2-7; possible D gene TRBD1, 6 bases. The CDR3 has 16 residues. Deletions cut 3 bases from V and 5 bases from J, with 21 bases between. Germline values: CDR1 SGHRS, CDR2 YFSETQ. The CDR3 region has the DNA TGCGCCAGCAGCTCACTGTACAGGGCAGCGAGAAACGAGCAGTACGTC. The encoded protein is CASSSLYRAARNEQYV.

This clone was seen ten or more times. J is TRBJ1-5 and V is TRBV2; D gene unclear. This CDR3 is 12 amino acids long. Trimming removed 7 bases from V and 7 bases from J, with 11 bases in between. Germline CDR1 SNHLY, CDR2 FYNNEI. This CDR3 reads CASNLLGQPQHF. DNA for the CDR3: TGTGCCAGCAACTTACTAGGCCAGCCCCAGCATTTT. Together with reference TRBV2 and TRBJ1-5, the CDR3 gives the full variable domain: EPEVTQTPSHQVTQMGQEVILRCVPISNHLYFYWYRQILGQKVEFLVSFYNNEISEKSEIFDDQFSVERPDGSNFTLKIRSTKLEDSAMYFCASNLLGQPQHFGDGTRLSIL.

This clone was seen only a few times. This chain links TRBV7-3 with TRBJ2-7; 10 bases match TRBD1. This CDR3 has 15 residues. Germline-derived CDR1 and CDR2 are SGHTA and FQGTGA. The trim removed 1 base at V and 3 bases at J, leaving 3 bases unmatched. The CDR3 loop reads CASSLMGQGIYEQYF. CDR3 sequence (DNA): TGTGCCAGCAGCTTAATGGGACAGGGGATCTACGAGCAGTACTTC.

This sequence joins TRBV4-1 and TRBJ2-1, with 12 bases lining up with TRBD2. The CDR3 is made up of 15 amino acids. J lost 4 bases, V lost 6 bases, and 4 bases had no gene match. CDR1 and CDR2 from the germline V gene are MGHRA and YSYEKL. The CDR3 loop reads CASRTLAGGYNEQFF. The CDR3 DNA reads TGCGCCAGCAGGACCCTAGCGGGAGGGTACAATGAGCAGTTCTTC.

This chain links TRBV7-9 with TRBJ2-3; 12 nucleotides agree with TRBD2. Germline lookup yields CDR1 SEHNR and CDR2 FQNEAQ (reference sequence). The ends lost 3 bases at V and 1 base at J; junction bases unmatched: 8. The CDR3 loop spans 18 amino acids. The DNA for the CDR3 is TGTGCCAGCAGCTTGGGGACTAGCGGGTCTTGGGGCACAGATACGCAGTATTTT. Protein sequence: CASSLGTSGSWGTDTQYF.

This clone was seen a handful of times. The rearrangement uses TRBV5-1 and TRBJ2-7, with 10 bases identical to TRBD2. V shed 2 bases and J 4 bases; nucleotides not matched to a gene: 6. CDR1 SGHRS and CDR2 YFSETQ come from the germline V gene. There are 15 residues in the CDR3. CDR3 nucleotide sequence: TGCGCCAGCAGCTTTCTGTCTAGCGGGAGTTACGAGCAGTACTTC. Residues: CASSFLSSGSYEQYF.

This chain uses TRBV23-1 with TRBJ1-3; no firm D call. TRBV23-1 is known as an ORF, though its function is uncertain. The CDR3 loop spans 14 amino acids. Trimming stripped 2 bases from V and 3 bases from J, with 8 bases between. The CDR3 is CASSQGRRGNTIYF. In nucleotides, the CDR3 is TGCGCCAGCAGTCAAGGCAGGCGTGGAAACACCATATATTTT.

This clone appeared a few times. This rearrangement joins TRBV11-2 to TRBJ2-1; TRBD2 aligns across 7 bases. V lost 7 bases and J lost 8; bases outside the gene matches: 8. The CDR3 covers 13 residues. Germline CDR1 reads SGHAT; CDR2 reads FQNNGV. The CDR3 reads CASTLPGRDEQFF. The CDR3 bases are TGTGCCAGCACTCTTCCGGGGAGGGATGAGCAGTTCTTC.

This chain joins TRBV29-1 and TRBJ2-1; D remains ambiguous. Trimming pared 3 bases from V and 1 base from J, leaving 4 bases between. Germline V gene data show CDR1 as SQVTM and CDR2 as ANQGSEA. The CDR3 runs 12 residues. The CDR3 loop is CSVDHSYNEQFF. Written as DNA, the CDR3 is TGCAGCGTTGACCATTCCTACAATGAGCAGTTCTTC.

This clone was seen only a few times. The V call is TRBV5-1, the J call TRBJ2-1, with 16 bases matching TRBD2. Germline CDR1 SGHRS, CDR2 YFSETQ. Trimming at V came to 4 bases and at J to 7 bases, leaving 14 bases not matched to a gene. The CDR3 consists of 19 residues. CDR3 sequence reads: CASSPWGTSGRGVSNEQFF. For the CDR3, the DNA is TGCGCCAGCAGCCCCTGGGGGACTAGCGGGAGGGGGGTGAGTAATGAGCAGTTCTTC. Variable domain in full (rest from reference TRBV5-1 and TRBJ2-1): KAGVTQTPRYLIKTRGQQVTLSCSPISGHRSVSWYQQTPGQGLQFLFEYFSETQRNKGNFPGRFSGRQFSNSRSEMNVSTLELGDSALYLCASSPWGTSGRGVSNEQFFGPGTRLTVL.

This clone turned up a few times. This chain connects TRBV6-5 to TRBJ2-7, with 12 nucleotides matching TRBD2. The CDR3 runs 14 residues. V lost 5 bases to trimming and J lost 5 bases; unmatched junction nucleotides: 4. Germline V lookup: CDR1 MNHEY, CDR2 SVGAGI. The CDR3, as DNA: TGTGCCAGCAGTACTAGCGGGAGGTTCGACGAGCAGTACTTC. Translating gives CASSTSGRFDEQYF.

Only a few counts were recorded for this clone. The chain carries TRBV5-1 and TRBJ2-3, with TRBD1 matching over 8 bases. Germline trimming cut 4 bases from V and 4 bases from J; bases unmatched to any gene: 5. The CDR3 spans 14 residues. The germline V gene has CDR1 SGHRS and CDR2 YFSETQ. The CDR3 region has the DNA TGCGCCAGCAGCGCCGGACAGGGCCCAGATACGCAGTATTTT. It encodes CASSAGQGPDTQYF. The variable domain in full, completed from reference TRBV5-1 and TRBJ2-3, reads KAGVTQTPRYLIKTRGQQVTLSCSPISGHRSVSWYQQTPGQGLQFLFEYFSETQRNKGNFPGRFSGRQFSNSRSEMNVSTLELGDSALYLCASSAGQGPDTQYFGPGTRLTVL.

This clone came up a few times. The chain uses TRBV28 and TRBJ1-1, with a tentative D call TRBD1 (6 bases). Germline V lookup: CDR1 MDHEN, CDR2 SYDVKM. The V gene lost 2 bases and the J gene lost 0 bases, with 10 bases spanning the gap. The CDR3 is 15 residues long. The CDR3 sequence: CASSLTQGMNTEAFF. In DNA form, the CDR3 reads TGTGCCAGCAGTTTAACCCAGGGGATGAACACTGAAGCTTTCTTT.

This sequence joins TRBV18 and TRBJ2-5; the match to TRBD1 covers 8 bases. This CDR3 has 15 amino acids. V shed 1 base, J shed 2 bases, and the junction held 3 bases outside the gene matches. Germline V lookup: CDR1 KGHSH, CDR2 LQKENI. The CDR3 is CASSPRGQAQETQYF. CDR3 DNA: TGTGCCAGCTCACCACGGGGACAGGCACAAGAGACCCAGTACTTC.

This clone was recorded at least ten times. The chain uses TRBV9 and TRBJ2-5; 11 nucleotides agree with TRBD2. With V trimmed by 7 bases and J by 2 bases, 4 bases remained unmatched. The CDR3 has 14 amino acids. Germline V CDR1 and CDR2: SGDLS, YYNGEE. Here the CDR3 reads CASPRLAGQETQYF. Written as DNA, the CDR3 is TGTGCCAGCCCTCGACTAGCGGGGCAAGAGACCCAGTACTTC.

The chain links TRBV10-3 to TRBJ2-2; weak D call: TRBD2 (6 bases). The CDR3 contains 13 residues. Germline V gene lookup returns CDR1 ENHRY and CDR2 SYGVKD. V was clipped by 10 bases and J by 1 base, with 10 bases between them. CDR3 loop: CASNGGNTGELFF. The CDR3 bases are TGTGCCAGCAACGGGGGGAACACCGGGGAGCTGTTTTTT.

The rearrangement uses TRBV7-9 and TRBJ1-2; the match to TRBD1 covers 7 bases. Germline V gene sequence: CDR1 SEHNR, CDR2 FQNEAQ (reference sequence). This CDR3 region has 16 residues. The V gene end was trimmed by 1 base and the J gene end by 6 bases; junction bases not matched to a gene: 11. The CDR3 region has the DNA TGTGCCAGCAGCTTAGGGGGACAGCCTAGGGGAGATGGCTACACCTTC. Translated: CASSLGGQPRGDGYTF.

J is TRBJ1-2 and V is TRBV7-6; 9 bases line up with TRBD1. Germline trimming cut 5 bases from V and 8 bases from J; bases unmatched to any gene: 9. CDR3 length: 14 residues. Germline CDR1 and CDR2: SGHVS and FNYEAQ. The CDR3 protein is CASSPDRGNWGYTF. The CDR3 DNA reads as TGTGCCAGCAGCCCGGACAGGGGAAACTGGGGCTACACCTTC.